This TCR beta chain is drawn from a study of molecular identifiers for immune sequencing clone quantification. This clonotype was counted only a few times. Bulk TCR library preparation followed previously described methods with listed TCR primers. Each CDR3 protein is one row after TCRdb ran MiXCR on the PCR reads. The table lists around 460,000 distinct CDR3 sequences, roughly a fifth of them singletons. In germline, CDR1 is GTSNPN, CDR2 SVGIG (reference sequence). The CDR3 is 13 residues long. The V end lost 6 bases, the J end lost 0 bases, and 12 bases lay between the germline ends. The sequencing sample was made of naive CD8+ T cells from blood, with Jurkat cell RNA spiked in. Subset indicated: FACS-sorted CD8+CD4-CCR7+CD45RA+ naive T cells. The receptor was derived from a human donor in good health. Some libraries in this study had Jurkat cell RNA spiked in. This sequence joins TRBV30 and TRBJ2-7; D remains ambiguous. The CDR3: CACQVSSSYEQYF. The CDR3 bases are TGTGCCTGCCAGGTATCCAGCTCCTACGAGCAGTACTTC.